The rows below give T cell receptor beta chains drawn from one sample of a study of shared clonotypes between healthy human individuals. The assay was immunoSEQ multiplex PCR, and TCRdb's table has in-frame clones only and misses some. In the table there are 2 million to 2.5 million clones, 85% to 95% of which are singletons. The specimen sequenced was naive CD8+ T cells sorted from blood. The receptors stem from a man younger than 35 in good health. Both conserved end residues are part of each CDR3. A D gene is named only where the DNA matches it firmly. Clone size is not always given. Where it is, it says once, few, many or a class for expanded clones.

>NA|TRBV6-5|TRBJ1-1|NA
CASSYSLLTEAFF
TGTGCCAGCAGTTACTCGTTGTTAACTGAAGCTTTCTTT
>NA|TRBV6-5|TRBJ2-7|TRBD1
CASSYSGQGLPYEQYF
TGTGCCAGCAGTTACTCTGGACAGGGGTTACCCTACGAGCAGTACTTC
>NA|TRBV10-2|TRBJ1-2|NA
CASSGNYGYTF
TGCGCCAGTTCAGGGAACTATGGCTACACCTTC
>NA|TRBV19|TRBJ1-1|NA
CASSQGLDTEAFF
TGTGCCAGTAGCCAGGGTTTGGACACTGAAGCTTTCTTT
>NA|TRBV30|TRBJ1-1|NA
CAWSVSAEAFF
TGTGCCTGGAGTGTATCTGCTGAAGCTTTCTTT
>once|TRBV27|TRBJ1-1|TRBD1
CASSWDRGGEAFF
TGTGCCAGCAGTTGGGACAGGGGAGGAGAAGCTTTCTTT
>few|TRBV30|TRBJ1-1|NA
CASSRENTEAFF
TGTGCCTCCAGCAGGGAGAACACTGAAGCTTTCTTT
>NA|TRBV27|TRBJ2-3|NA
CASSLSAGAATDTQYF
TGTGCCAGCAGTTTATCGGCTGGGGCCGCCACAGATACGCAGTATTTT
>NA|TRBV2|TRBJ2-3|TRBD2
CASSQTSGEVDTQYF
TGTGCCAGCAGTCAGACTAGCGGGGAAGTGGATACGCAGTATTTT
>NA|TRBV7-8|TRBJ2-3|TRBD2
CASSHRLAGVGDTQYF
TGTGCCAGCAGCCACCGACTAGCGGGAGTCGGAGATACGCAGTATTTT
>NA|TRBV7-9|TRBJ2-7|NA
CASSPLGDEQYF
TGTGCCAGCAGCCCATTAGGGGACGAGCAGTACTTC
>NA|TRBV7-9|TRBJ2-7|TRBD1
CASSYAGTAYEQYF
TGTGCCAGCAGCTACGCCGGGACAGCCTACGAGCAGTACTTC
>few|TRBV6-5|TRBJ1-2|NA
CASSYGEGYTF
TGTGCCAGCAGTTATGGGGAAGGCTACACCTTC
>NA|TRBV11-2|TRBJ2-5|NA
CASSLAGSSQYF
TGTGCCAGCAGTCTAGCAGGGTCTTCCCAGTACTTC
>NA|TRBV4-3|TRBJ2-1|NA
CASSSDLLGGVDEQFF
TGCGCCAGCAGCTCAGACCTGTTAGGGGGAGTGGATGAGCAGTTCTTC
>NA|TRBV30|TRBJ2-3|NA
CACRSLLGDTQYF
TGTGCCTGCAGGTCCTTATTGGGCGATACGCAGTATTTT
>NA|TRBV5-1|TRBJ2-7|TRBD1
CASSLGPGTGLHYEQYF
TGCGCCAGCAGCTTAGGTCCCGGGACAGGGTTACACTACGAGCAGTACTTC
>NA|TRBV28|TRBJ2-3|TRBD1
CASSRTGDTDTQYF
TGTGCCAGCAGCCGGACAGGGGACACAGATACGCAGTATTTT